What follows is one T cell receptor beta chain and its context. These data come from a study of cytomegalovirus exposure and HLA in healthy donors. V lost 3 bases and J lost 6, with 10 bases in between. The germline V gene has CDR1 SGHRS and CDR2 YFSETQ. The CDR3 sequence is 12 residues long. 60 Vbeta and 13 Jbeta primers were used in PCR. Clones were sequenced by immunoSEQ multiplex PCR, and TCRdb holds only the in-frame ones, with some missing. The sample has around 140,000 clones, approximately 78% seen once. The receptor was derived from a woman aged 18-29 years in good health and CMV-seropositive. Sequenced input: PBMCs. The chain joins TRBV5-1 to TRBJ2-7; possible D gene TRBD1, 6 bases. The CDR3 protein is CASSSQGGEQYF. As DNA, the CDR3 is TGCGCCAGCAGCTCACAGGGTGGCGAGCAGTACTTC.